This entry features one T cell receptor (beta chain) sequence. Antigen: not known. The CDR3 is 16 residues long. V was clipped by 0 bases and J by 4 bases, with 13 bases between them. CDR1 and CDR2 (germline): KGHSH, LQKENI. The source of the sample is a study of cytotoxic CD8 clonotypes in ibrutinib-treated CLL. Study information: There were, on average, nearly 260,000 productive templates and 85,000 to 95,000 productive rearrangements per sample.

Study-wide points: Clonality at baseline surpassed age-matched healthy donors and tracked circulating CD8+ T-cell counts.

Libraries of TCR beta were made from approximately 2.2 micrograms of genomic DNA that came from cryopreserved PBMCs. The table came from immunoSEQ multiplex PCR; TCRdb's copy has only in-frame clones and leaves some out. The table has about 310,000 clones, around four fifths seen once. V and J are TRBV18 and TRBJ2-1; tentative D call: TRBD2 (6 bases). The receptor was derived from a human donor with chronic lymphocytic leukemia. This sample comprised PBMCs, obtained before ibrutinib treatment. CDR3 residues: CASSPPGGSLYNEQFF. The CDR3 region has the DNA TGTGCCAGCTCACCACCTGGAGGGAGTTTATACAATGAGCAGTTCTTC.